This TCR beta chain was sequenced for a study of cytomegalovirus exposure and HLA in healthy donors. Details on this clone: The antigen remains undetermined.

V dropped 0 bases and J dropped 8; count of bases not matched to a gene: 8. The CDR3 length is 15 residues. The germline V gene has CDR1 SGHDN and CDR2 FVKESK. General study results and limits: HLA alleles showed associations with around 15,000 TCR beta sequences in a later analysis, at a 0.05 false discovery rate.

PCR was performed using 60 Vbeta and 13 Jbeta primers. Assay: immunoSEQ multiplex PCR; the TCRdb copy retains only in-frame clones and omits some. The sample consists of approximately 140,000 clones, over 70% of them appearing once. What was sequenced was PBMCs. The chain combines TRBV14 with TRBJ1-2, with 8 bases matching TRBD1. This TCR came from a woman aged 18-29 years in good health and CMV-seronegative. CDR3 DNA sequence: TGTGCCAGCAGCCAAGATGTCAGGGGGCGCGAAGGCTACACCTTC. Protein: CASSQDVRGREGYTF. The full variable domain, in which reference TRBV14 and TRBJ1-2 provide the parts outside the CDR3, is EAGVTQFPSHSVIEKGQTVTLRCDPISGHDNLYWYRRVMGKEIKFLLHFVKESKQDESGMPNNRFLAERTGGTYSTLKVQPAELEDSGVYFCASSQDVRGREGYTFGSGTRLTVV.